The clone carrying this T cell receptor beta chain has at least ten counts. Its matching antigen is unknown. The record originates from a study of T-cell reconstitution after alpha-beta-depleted transplantation in children. During its preparation, the TCRbeta library received unique molecular identifiers. A single record per CDR3 protein comes from TCRdb applying MiXCR to the PCR reads. The sample includes about 980,000 distinct CDR3 sequences, roughly 29% of them seen just once. Study results and limitations: When one year had passed after transplant, most T-cell counts and diversity came from newly produced T cells.

Germline CDR1 is SGHRS and CDR2 is YFSETQ. The CDR3 is 14 residues long. V was cut by 1 base and J by 6 bases, with 13 bases left in between. The input for sequencing was PBMCs, mostly from graft donor cells, taken 360 days after TCRalphabeta/CD19-depleted stem cell transplant. J is TRBJ2-5 and V is TRBV5-1; tentative D call: TRBD1 (6 bases). This clonotype originated in a boy in the first two years of life who had a stem cell transplant for SCID, so the T cells may come from the graft donor. CDR3 residues: CASSLTVGDKTQYF. CDR3 bases: TGCGCCAGCAGCTTGACGGTGGGGGACAAGACCCAGTACTTC. The complete variable domain, with remaining parts taken from reference TRBV5-1 and TRBJ2-5, reads KAGVTQTPRYLIKTRGQQVTLSCSPISGHRSVSWYQQTPGQGLQFLFEYFSETQRNKGNFPGRFSGRQFSNSRSEMNVSTLELGDSALYLCASSLTVGDKTQYFGPGTRLLVL.